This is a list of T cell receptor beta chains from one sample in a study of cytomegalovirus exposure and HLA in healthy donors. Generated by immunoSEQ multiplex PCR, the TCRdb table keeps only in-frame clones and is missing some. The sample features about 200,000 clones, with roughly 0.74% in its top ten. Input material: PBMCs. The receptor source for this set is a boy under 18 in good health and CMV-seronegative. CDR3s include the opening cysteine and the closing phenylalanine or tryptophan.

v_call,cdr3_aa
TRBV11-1,CASSFRNTGEQYF
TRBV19,CASSSPNGGDYGYTF
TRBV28,CASSLLVGGEAFF
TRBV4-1,CASSQETALLSYEQYF
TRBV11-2,CASSHRGRGKDPPEAFF
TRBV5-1,CASSSGVSNNSPLHF
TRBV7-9,CASSLADRDTSSGNTIYF
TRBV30,CAWSAFEGGNSYNEQFF
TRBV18,CASSPTGLTSSPLHF
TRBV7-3,CASSRTGDYGYTF
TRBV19,CASRVDSGANVLTF
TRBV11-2,CASSPRQASGNTIYF
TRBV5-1,CASSMADRDTGELFF
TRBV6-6,CASKRQGYADTQYF
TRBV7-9,CASSTTTGDREQYF
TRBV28,CASSPDRGSVNTEAFF
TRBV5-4,CANADRDRGGMNTEAFF
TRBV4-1,CASSQDRGGAYEQYF
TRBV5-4,CASGTRQETQYF
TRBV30,CAWSASGLAGGPKQYF
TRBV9,CASSVRTQETQYF
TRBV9,CASSVDRDYGYTF
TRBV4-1,CASSLAGGRISTDTQYF
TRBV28,CASSLVSFGRPTSNDYEQYF
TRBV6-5,CASRKPGGTEAFF
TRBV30,CAWSPGQASTDTQYF
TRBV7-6,CASSLWDSSNEQFF
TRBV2,CASSGTLETQYF
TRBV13,CASSFRQGGSNQPQHF
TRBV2,CASSHRGPTDTQYF
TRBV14,CASSQGTGRNQPQHF
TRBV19,CASTAQPQAGGTQYF
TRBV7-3,CASSLRGGLDTQYF
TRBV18,CASSPYRDYEQYF
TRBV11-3,CASSPAGGGTGELFF
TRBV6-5,CASSYRGGNGELFF
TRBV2,CASRGRDRVNQPQHF
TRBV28,CASSLFLAGRNTDTQYF
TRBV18,CASSPRRTGQSMASDEQFF
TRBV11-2,CASSLGGQAREKLFF
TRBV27,CASSQRSTGGVEQYF
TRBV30,CAWRGAQWQETQYF
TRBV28,CASSLNKYGHPLTYEQYF
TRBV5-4,CASSYGSTGPVRKTQYF
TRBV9,CASSVPGAYGYTF
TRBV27,CASSVYTGSYEQYF
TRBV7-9,CASSPNRDTSYEQYF
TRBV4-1,CASSQGVSYSKETQYF
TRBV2,CASSGGGAETQYF
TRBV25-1,CASSAPGAGNIQYF
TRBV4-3,CASSQDDRPVETQYF
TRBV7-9,CASRVTGGGNEQFF
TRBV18,CASSPNKSSYNSPLHF
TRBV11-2,CASSFGGGDTDTQYF
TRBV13,CASAAGIDRNTIYF